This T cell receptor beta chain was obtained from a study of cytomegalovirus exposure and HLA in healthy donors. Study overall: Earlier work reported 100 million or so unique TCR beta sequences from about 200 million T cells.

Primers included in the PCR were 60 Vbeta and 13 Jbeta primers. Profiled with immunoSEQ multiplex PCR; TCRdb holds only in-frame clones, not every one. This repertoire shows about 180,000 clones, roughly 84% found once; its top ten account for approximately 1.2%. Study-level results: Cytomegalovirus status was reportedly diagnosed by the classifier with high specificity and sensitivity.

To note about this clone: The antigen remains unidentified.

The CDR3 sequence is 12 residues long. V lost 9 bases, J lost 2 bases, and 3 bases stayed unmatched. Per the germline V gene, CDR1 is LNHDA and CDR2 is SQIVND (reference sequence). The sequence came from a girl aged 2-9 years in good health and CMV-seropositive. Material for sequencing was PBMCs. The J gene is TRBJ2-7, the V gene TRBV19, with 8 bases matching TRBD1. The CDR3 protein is CASGTGTYEQYF. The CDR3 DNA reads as TGTGCCAGCGGGACAGGTACCTACGAGCAGTACTTC.